Listed below are T cell receptor beta chains from one sample, sequenced in a study of shared clonotypes between healthy human individuals. Generated by immunoSEQ multiplex PCR, the TCRdb table keeps only in-frame clones and is missing some. In the table there are more than 1.2 million clones, approximately 98.5% of which are singletons. Material for sequencing was naive CD4+ T cells sorted from blood. Every receptor here comes from a man between 25 and 39 years old in good health. CDR3s include the opening cysteine and the closing phenylalanine or tryptophan. Each record gives: V gene, J gene, clone size, D gene, CDR3 DNA, CDR3 protein. The D gene is left open where the match is weak. Not every row has a clone size; where given, it reads once, few, many or a size class.

V gene: TRBV7-2
J gene: TRBJ2-3
clone size: NA
D gene: TRBD2
CDR3 DNA: TGTGCCAGCAGCTTTGCACTAGCGGGAGCTCCAGATACGCAGTATTTT
CDR3 protein: CASSFALAGAPDTQYF

V gene: TRBV9
J gene: TRBJ2-2
clone size: NA
D gene: TRBD1
CDR3 DNA: TGTGCCAGCAGCGTAGAGGGGGCAGCAGTCGGGGAGCTGTTTTTT
CDR3 protein: CASSVEGAAVGELFF

V gene: TRBV6-1
J gene: TRBJ1-1
clone size: NA
D gene: NA
CDR3 DNA: TGTGCCAGCAGATCTCAAATTCGTGAAGCTTTCTTT
CDR3 protein: CASRSQIREAFF

V gene: TRBV19
J gene: TRBJ2-7
clone size: NA
D gene: TRBD1
CDR3 DNA: TGTGCCAGTAGTATGGGGACAGTCTACGAGCAGTACTTC
CDR3 protein: CASSMGTVYEQYF

V gene: TRBV5-1
J gene: TRBJ2-2
clone size: NA
D gene: NA
CDR3 DNA: TGCGCCAGCAGCCCTACCCTAGGGAACACCGGGGAGCTGTTTTTT
CDR3 protein: CASSPTLGNTGELFF

V gene: TRBV27
J gene: TRBJ2-2
clone size: NA
D gene: NA
CDR3 DNA: TGTGCCAGCAGCGGGGGCACCGGGGAGCTGTTTTTT
CDR3 protein: CASSGGTGELFF

V gene: TRBV18
J gene: TRBJ2-5
clone size: once
D gene: NA
CDR3 DNA: TGTGCCAGCTCACTAGGGGTTGGGGAGACCCAGTACTTC
CDR3 protein: CASSLGVGETQYF

V gene: TRBV15
J gene: TRBJ1-5
clone size: NA
D gene: NA
CDR3 DNA: TGTGCCACCAGCCGGATGGGGGGCAATCAGCCCCAGCATTTT
CDR3 protein: CATSRMGGNQPQHF

V gene: TRBV28
J gene: TRBJ2-5
clone size: NA
D gene: NA
CDR3 DNA: TGTGCCAGCAGTTCCCTGGACCTAGGGGGAGAGACCCAGTACTTC
CDR3 protein: CASSSLDLGGETQYF

V gene: TRBV19
J gene: TRBJ2-1
clone size: NA
D gene: NA
CDR3 DNA: TGTGCCAGAACCCTGGCGGGGCCACTCTACAATGAGCAGTTCTTC
CDR3 protein: CARTLAGPLYNEQFF

V gene: TRBV29-1
J gene: TRBJ2-1
clone size: NA
D gene: NA
CDR3 DNA: TGCAGCGTGGCCCCGGTTCTCTCCTACAATGAGCAGTTCTTC
CDR3 protein: CSVAPVLSYNEQFF

V gene: TRBV4-3
J gene: TRBJ2-2
clone size: NA
D gene: NA
CDR3 DNA: TGCGCCAGCAGCCAAGCTCGCGGGACGAACACCGGGGAGCTGTTTTTT
CDR3 protein: CASSQARGTNTGELFF

V gene: TRBV5-4
J gene: TRBJ2-5
clone size: NA
D gene: NA
CDR3 DNA: TGTGCCAGCAGCTTGGCCGGGGGAGGCCTGGAGACCCAGTACTTC
CDR3 protein: CASSLAGGGLETQYF

V gene: TRBV5-6
J gene: TRBJ2-4
clone size: NA
D gene: TRBD1
CDR3 DNA: TGTGCCAGCAGCTTGTTAGGACAGGGTCGTGACATTCAGTACTTC
CDR3 protein: CASSLLGQGRDIQYF

V gene: TRBV2
J gene: TRBJ1-3
clone size: NA
D gene: NA
CDR3 DNA: TGTGCCAGCAGCACACTTGGGGGGGCCGGAAACACCATATATTTT
CDR3 protein: CASSTLGGAGNTIYF

V gene: TRBV14
J gene: TRBJ2-4
clone size: NA
D gene: TRBD2
CDR3 DNA: TGTGCCAGCTCTCTAGCGGGAGCGACAGCCAAAAACATTCAGTACTTC
CDR3 protein: CASSLAGATAKNIQYF

V gene: TRBV19
J gene: TRBJ2-2
clone size: NA
D gene: NA
CDR3 DNA: TGTGCCAGTAGTTTCAGGGGCGCAACCGGGGAGCTGTTTTTT
CDR3 protein: CASSFRGATGELFF

V gene: TRBV6-5
J gene: TRBJ1-2
clone size: NA
D gene: NA
CDR3 DNA: TGTGCCAGCAGTTACGCCGGTTTTTCGTATGGCTACACCTTC
CDR3 protein: CASSYAGFSYGYTF

V gene: TRBV18
J gene: TRBJ2-1
clone size: once
D gene: NA
CDR3 DNA: TGTGCCAGCTCACCGCTCATAGGTCCCTCCTACAATGAGCAGTTCTTC
CDR3 protein: CASSPLIGPSYNEQFF

V gene: TRBV6-4
J gene: TRBJ2-1
clone size: NA
D gene: NA
CDR3 DNA: TGTGCCAGCAGTGACTCGTATACCCCGAGTCACTACAATGAGCAGTTCTTC
CDR3 protein: CASSDSYTPSHYNEQFF

V gene: TRBV9
J gene: TRBJ2-1
clone size: once
D gene: NA
CDR3 DNA: TGTGCCAGCAGCGTAGTAGGAGGTTCTGATGAGCAGTTCTTC
CDR3 protein: CASSVVGGSDEQFF

V gene: TRBV5-1
J gene: TRBJ2-2
clone size: NA
D gene: TRBD1
CDR3 DNA: TGCGCCAGCAGCTCGTTCGGACAGGGTTTGTCCGGGGAGCTGTTTTTT
CDR3 protein: CASSSFGQGLSGELFF

V gene: TRBV7-9
J gene: TRBJ2-5
clone size: once
D gene: NA
CDR3 DNA: TGTGCCAGCAGCTTCGGACAGCAAGAGACCCAGTACTTC
CDR3 protein: CASSFGQQETQYF

V gene: TRBV9
J gene: TRBJ2-2
clone size: once
D gene: NA
CDR3 DNA: TGTGCCAGCAGCGTAGGTCTAGGCATCACCGGGGAGCTGTTTTTT
CDR3 protein: CASSVGLGITGELFF

V gene: TRBV9
J gene: TRBJ2-5
clone size: NA
D gene: NA
CDR3 DNA: TGTGCCAGCAGCTCCCGACGTGGGAGGTCGGGGACAGAGACCCAGTACTTC
CDR3 protein: CASSSRRGRSGTETQYF

V gene: TRBV11-2
J gene: TRBJ2-5
clone size: once
D gene: TRBD1
CDR3 DNA: TGTGCCAGCAGGACCTCCGTGGACAGGGGGCTTCAAGAGACCCAGTACTTC
CDR3 protein: CASRTSVDRGLQETQYF